This TCR beta chain is drawn from a study of blood T cell repertoires in COVID-19. Sequenced by immunoSEQ multiplex PCR; TCRdb stores in-frame clones only, minus some. The sample lists approximately 300,000 clones, 86% occurring once. CDR1 is LNHNV and CDR2 is YYDKDF in the germline V gene (reference sequence). Trimming removed 0 bases from V and 0 bases from J, with 6 bases in between. The CDR3 consists of 15 residues. This clone was counted a single time. The receptor was isolated from a woman between 18 and 29 years old who had recovered from COVID-19. The chain combines TRBV15 with TRBJ1-5, with unresolved D. The sample taken for sequencing was PBMCs or T cells enriched from blood (not recorded which). Written as DNA, the CDR3 is TGTGCCACCAGCAGAGAACGGTATAGCAATCAGCCCCAGCATTTT. Its translation: CATSRERYSNQPQHF.